This TCR beta chain was observed in a study of Ad26.COV2.S vaccination and SARS-CoV-2 variants. With respect to this clone: No antigen is known for it.

Study-wide results and caveats: The placebo group had lower spike-specific TCR breadth than the vaccine recipients did. An underestimation of total T cell responses may have resulted from the TCR breadth and depth analyses. There was reportedly substantial breadth in spike-specific CD8+ and CD4+ T cell responses after vaccination.

Treatment here: 15 to 20 received Ad26.COV2.S at low or high dose, single or two shots; 5 received placebo; per-sample allocation not given. All samples were drawn on day 63, counting from the first vaccine or placebo injection. Profiled with immunoSEQ multiplex PCR; TCRdb holds only in-frame clones, not every one. This sample carries around 300,000 clones, 75% to 90% of them seen once, and the ten largest clones take roughly 10%. Sequenced material: peripheral blood, taken in a trial of Ad26.COV2.S vaccine versus placebo. This TCR was recovered from a person aged 18-65 years who received the Ad26.COV2.S COVID-19 vaccine or a placebo.

Here the CDR3 reads CASSPRDRPWQYF. The CDR3 DNA sequence: TGTGCCAGCAGCCCCCGGGACAGGCCGTGGCAGTACTTC. This chain uses TRBV3-1 (or the pseudogene TRBV3-2) with TRBJ2-7; the match to TRBD1 covers 8 bases. The CDR3 totals 13 residues. The germline V gene encodes CDR1 LGHDT and CDR2 YNNKEL (reference sequence). Trimming cost V 4 bases and J 9 bases; bases outside gene matches: 8.